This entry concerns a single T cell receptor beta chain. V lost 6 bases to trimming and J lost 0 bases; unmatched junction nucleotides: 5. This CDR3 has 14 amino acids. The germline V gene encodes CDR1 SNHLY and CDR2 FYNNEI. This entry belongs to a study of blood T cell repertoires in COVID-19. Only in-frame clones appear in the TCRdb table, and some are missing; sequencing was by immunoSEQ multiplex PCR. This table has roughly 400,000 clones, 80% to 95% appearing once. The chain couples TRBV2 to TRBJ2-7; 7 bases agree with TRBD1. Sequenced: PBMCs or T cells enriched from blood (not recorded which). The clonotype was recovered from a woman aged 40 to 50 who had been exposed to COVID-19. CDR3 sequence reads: CASSLQGNSYEQYF. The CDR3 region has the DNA TGTGCCAGCAGCCTACAGGGGAACTCCTACGAGCAGTACTTC.